This T cell receptor (beta chain) comes out of a study of lymphopenia after photon versus proton radiotherapy. Here immunoSEQ multiplex PCR was the method, and the copy in TCRdb shows in-frame clones only, minus some. This sample has tens of thousands of clones; 86% occur once, and the top ten carry about 2.3%. V dropped 4 bases and J dropped 4 bases, with 12 bases sitting between them. Germline V gene lookup returns CDR1 SGHKS and CDR2 YYEKEE (reference sequence). The CDR3 has 14 amino acids. The specimen comprised peripheral blood, sampled from a patient treated with photon-based radiotherapy. The J gene is TRBJ1-5, the V gene TRBV5-5, with D unclear. The clonotype was recovered from a man aged 40-50 years with gastric cancer. The CDR3 DNA reads as TGTGCCAGCAGCGTCGGGTCGGGGAATCAGCCCCAGCATTTT. It specifies CASSVGSGNQPQHF.